A selection of T cell receptor beta chains follows, all from one sample in a study of beta chain features in type 1 diabetes. Assay: immunoSEQ multiplex PCR; the TCRdb copy retains only in-frame clones and omits some. The sample holds hundreds of thousands of clones, over 12% seen once. The sequencing sample was made of naive CD4+ T cells from blood. The receptors originated from a man aged 18-30 years with type 1 diabetes. CDR3s include the opening cysteine and the closing phenylalanine or tryptophan. The D gene is left open where the match is weak. Some rows have no size entry. The others give once, few or many, or a class for an expanded clone.

v_gene	j_gene	abundance	d_gene	CDR3nt	CDR3aa
TRBV15	TRBJ2-7	NA	TRBD1	TGTGCCACCAGCAGAGTCCGGGACAGGGTCTCCGAGCAGTACTTC	CATSRVRDRVSEQYF
TRBV9	TRBJ2-1	NA	TRBD1	TGTGCCAGCAGCATCTCAGGGACAGGTTCATACAATGAGCAGTTCTTC	CASSISGTGSYNEQFF
TRBV30	TRBJ2-5	NA	TRBD1	TGTGCCTGGAGTGTACGCTGGACAGGGGTGCGGTGGGAGACCCAGTACTTC	CAWSVRWTGVRWETQYF
TRBV18	TRBJ2-3	few	TRBD2	TGTGCCAGCGCCGGGACTAGCGGGGATACGCAGTATTTT	CASAGTSGDTQYF
TRBV7-2	TRBJ2-3	NA	NA	TGTGCCAGCAGCTTAGTCGCCTTTAGCACAGATACGCAGTATTTT	CASSLVAFSTDTQYF
TRBV10-1	TRBJ2-1	NA	TRBD2	TGCGCCAGCAGTGAGACCGGGACTAGCGGGAGGCAGTTCTTC	CASSETGTSGRQFF
TRBV25-1	TRBJ1-1	NA	NA	TGTGCCAGCAGTGAACGCGGTACTGAAGCTTTCTTT	CASSERGTEAFF
TRBV29-1	TRBJ2-4	NA	TRBD2	TGCAGCGTTGAGCGGGGGGCGGACATTCAGTACTTC	CSVERGADIQYF
TRBV6-5	TRBJ2-3	NA	TRBD1	TGTGCCAGCAGTTCGGGACAGAGTAGCACAGATACGCAGTATTTT	CASSSGQSSTDTQYF
TRBV9	TRBJ2-1	few	NA	TGTGCCAGCAGCGTAGGCCTGGGGGACGGCCACAATGAGCAGTTCTTC	CASSVGLGDGHNEQFF
TRBV4-3	TRBJ1-6	few	NA	TGCGCCAGCAGCCATTATAGGGGGATAGATTCACCCCTCCACTTT	CASSHYRGIDSPLHF
TRBV29-1	TRBJ2-1	NA	TRBD1	TGCAGCGGTAACCCGACAGGGGTAGTAGGTGAGCAGTTCTTC	CSGNPTGVVGEQFF
TRBV7-2	TRBJ2-7	NA	NA	TGTGCCAGCAGCCCCGGTGAAGCGAACTACGAGCAGTACTTC	CASSPGEANYEQYF
TRBV7-2	TRBJ2-3	few	NA	TGTGCCAGCAGCTTAGCCAGAGGCACAGATACGCAGTATTTT	CASSLARGTDTQYF
TRBV29-1	TRBJ2-7	NA	NA	TGCAGCGTTGATGAACCTCCGGGATACGAGCAGTACTTC	CSVDEPPGYEQYF
TRBV10-3	TRBJ2-7	NA	NA	TGTGCCATCCATGAACAGGGTTCCGAGCAGTACTTC	CAIHEQGSEQYF
TRBV2	TRBJ2-1	few	TRBD2	TGTGCCAGCAGTCCCCTGGGACTAGCCGCCGCGGAGGATGAGCAGTTCTTC	CASSPLGLAAAEDEQFF
TRBV30	TRBJ1-1	NA	NA	TGTGCCTGGAGTCCTACAGGGACCACTGAAGCTTTCTTT	CAWSPTGTTEAFF
TRBV25-1	TRBJ2-2	NA	TRBD1	TGTGCCAGCAGTCTGCGGACAGGGGGAGGCCCCGGGGAGCTGTTTTTT	CASSLRTGGGPGELFF
TRBV15	TRBJ2-7	few	NA	TGTGCCACCAGCAGAGATCTAGCGCCCTCCTACGAGCAGTACTTC	CATSRDLAPSYEQYF
TRBV30	TRBJ1-5	few	TRBD1	TGTGCCTGGAGTGTACAGGGGGGCAATCAGCCCCAGCATTTT	CAWSVQGGNQPQHF
TRBV7-2	TRBJ2-7	NA	TRBD2	TGTGCCAGCAGCTTTGCTAGCGGGGGCCTCTACGAGCAGTACTTC	CASSFASGGLYEQYF
TRBV29-1	TRBJ2-1	NA	NA	TGCAGCGGGGGGGCCTGGGAGGGGTACAATGAGCAGTTCTTC	CSGGAWEGYNEQFF
TRBV7-2	TRBJ1-1	NA	TRBD1	TGTGCCAGCAGCTACAGGGGGTTTGAAGCTTTCTTT	CASSYRGFEAFF
TRBV7-2	TRBJ2-3	NA	NA	TGTGCCAGCAGCTTAGTTGTGTTACTGACTAGCACAGATACGCAGTATTTT	CASSLVVLLTSTDTQYF
TRBV29-1	TRBJ2-5	NA	TRBD1	TGCAGCTGTCGGAGGGACAGGACCCCCCAAGAGACCCAGTACTTC	CSCRRDRTPQETQYF
TRBV29-1	TRBJ2-5	few	TRBD1	TGCAGCGTTGAGGGACAGGGCGGGACGGAGCAGTACTTC	CSVEGQGGTEQYF
TRBV20-1	TRBJ2-1	few	NA	TGCAGTGCGACCTCCTACAATGAGCAGTTCTTC	CSATSYNEQFF
TRBV11-2	TRBJ2-2	NA	NA	TGTGCCAGCAGCTTAGCCGGGACCCCGAACACCGGGGAGCTGTTTTTT	CASSLAGTPNTGELFF
TRBV7-7	TRBJ2-1	NA	TRBD2	TGTGCTAGCAGCGGGGGTTCATACAATGAGCAGTTCTTC	CASSGGSYNEQFF
TRBV15	TRBJ2-7	NA	TRBD2	TGTGCCACCAGCCGAATAGCGGGAGCTTCCGAGCAGTACTTC	CATSRIAGASEQYF
TRBV4-1	TRBJ1-2	NA	NA	TGCGCCAGCAGCGAAGGCCGGGGAATGGGCGACTATGGCTACACCTTC	CASSEGRGMGDYGYTF
TRBV30	TRBJ1-3	few	NA	TGTGCCTGGAGTGTGGACCCCTCTGGAAACACCATATATTTT	CAWSVDPSGNTIYF
TRBV6-1	TRBJ1-1	few	NA	TGTGCCAGCAGTGAAATTGTGAGGGGGATTTTGAACACTGAAGCTTTCTTT	CASSEIVRGILNTEAFF
TRBV18	TRBJ1-1	NA	NA	TGTGCCAGCTCACCATCCGGCCCGGCGGAAGCTTTCTTT	CASSPSGPAEAFF
TRBV9	TRBJ1-2	NA	NA	TGTGCCAGCAGCGTAGACAGTAACTATGGCTACACCTTC	CASSVDSNYGYTF
TRBV5-4	TRBJ1-3	NA	NA	TGTGCCAGCAGCGTGGACGGGATTACTGGAAACACCATATATTTT	CASSVDGITGNTIYF
TRBV6-6	TRBJ1-1	few	TRBD1	TGTGCCAGCAGAAGACAGGGAACGAACACTGAAGCTTTCTTT	CASRRQGTNTEAFF
TRBV7-9	TRBJ2-1	NA	NA	TGTGCCAGCAGCTCCGGACTGCTGATCTACAATGAGCAGTTCTTC	CASSSGLLIYNEQFF
TRBV20-1	TRBJ2-7	few	NA	TGCAGTGCTATATCCCGCCCCGAGCAGTACTTC	CSAISRPEQYF
TRBV29-1	TRBJ1-1	NA	NA	TGCAGCGTTGGGACAGAGTTGAACACTGAAGCTTTCTTT	CSVGTELNTEAFF
TRBV11-2	TRBJ2-2	NA	NA	TGTGCCAGCAGCTTACGCCGGGGGAACACCGGGGAGCTGTTTTTT	CASSLRRGNTGELFF
TRBV5-1	TRBJ2-4	NA	NA	TGCGCCAGCACCTCTGGACCTCAGGCCAAAAACATTCAGTACTTC	CASTSGPQAKNIQYF
TRBV10-3	TRBJ2-7	few	TRBD1	TGTGCCATCAGCACCCCAACGGACAGGGTTGCCTACGAGCAGTACTTC	CAISTPTDRVAYEQYF
TRBV25-1	TRBJ2-1	NA	NA	TGTGCCAGCAGTGAATTCCAGAAACCCTACAATGAGCAGTTCTTC	CASSEFQKPYNEQFF
TRBV15	TRBJ2-7	few	TRBD1	TGTGCCACCAGCAGAGATGGTGGGACAGGGAACGACGAGCAGTACTTC	CATSRDGGTGNDEQYF
TRBV15	TRBJ1-4	few	NA	TGTGCCACCAGCAGAGATCGGTCGAATGAAAAACTGTTTTTT	CATSRDRSNEKLFF
TRBV9	TRBJ1-1	NA	NA	TGTGCCAGCAGCGTAGGATCCCAACTGTACGCTGAAGCTTTCTTT	CASSVGSQLYAEAFF
TRBV4-3	TRBJ1-6	few	NA	TGCGCCAGCAGCCTTGCCAGGAGCTCCTATAATTCACCCCTCCACTTT	CASSLARSSYNSPLHF
TRBV6-1	TRBJ2-1	few	NA	TGTGCCAGCAGTATCCTTAGGGAGGATCATGAGCAGTTCTTC	CASSILREDHEQFF
TRBV25-1	TRBJ2-1	few	NA	TGTGCCAGCAGTGTCACCAGCTCCTACAATGAGCAGTTCTTC	CASSVTSSYNEQFF